These 20 T cell receptor beta chains originate from one sample sequenced in a study of cytomegalovirus exposure and HLA in healthy donors. Researchers ran the PCR with 60 Vbeta and 13 Jbeta primers. The table came from immunoSEQ multiplex PCR; TCRdb's copy has only in-frame clones and leaves some out. In the table there are roughly 120,000 clones, approximately 78% of which are singletons. Sequencing was carried out using PBMCs. All receptors derive from a middle-aged woman in good health and CMV-seropositive.

Here the CDR3 reads CSVSGLGDYEQYF. The CDR3 DNA reads TGCAGCGTTTCGGGACTGGGGGATTACGAGCAGTACTTC. This chain links TRBV29-1 with TRBJ2-7; maybe TRBD2 (6 bases). In germline, CDR1 is SQVTM, CDR2 ANQGSEA. The CDR3 has 13 amino acids. V dropped 5 bases and J dropped 4 bases, with 15 bases sitting between them.

The chain combines TRBV9 with TRBJ1-2; D remains unclear. The CDR3 spans 15 residues. Trimming took off 6 bases at V and 5 bases at J, with 20 bases between the two ends. CDR1 and CDR2 from the germline V gene are SGDLS and YYNGEE. The CDR3 here is CASTEGGRPVYGYTF. CDR3 coding DNA: TGTGCCAGCACCGAGGGAGGTAGACCGGTGTATGGCTACACCTTC. Combining the CDR3 with reference TRBV9 and TRBJ1-2 gives the whole variable domain DSGVTQTPKHLITATGQRVTLRCSPRSGDLSVYWYQQSLDQGLQFLIQYYNGEERAKGNILERFSAQQFPDLHSELNLSSLELGDSALYFCASTEGGRPVYGYTFGSGTRLTVV.

The chain has TRBV4-3 and TRBJ2-7; D possibly corresponds to TRBD2 (5 bases). V dropped 0 bases and J dropped 2 bases, with 14 bases sitting between them. CDR3 length: 16 residues. CDR1 LGHNA and CDR2 YSLEER come from the germline V gene. CDR3 in DNA: TGCGCCAGCAGCCAAGATTTCGCGGGTGATCCCTACGAGCAGTACTTC. This sequence encodes CASSQDFAGDPYEQYF.

V gene TRBV5-1 combines with J gene TRBJ2-2, with 9 bases aligning to TRBD1. Losses at the gene ends were 9 bases for V and 4 bases for J; bases not matched to a gene: 7. Germline loops: CDR1 SGHRS, CDR2 YFSETQ. The CDR3 runs to 14 residues. CDR3 in amino acids: CATQGTGITGELFF. CDR3 nucleotide sequence: TGCGCCACTCAAGGGACAGGGATCACCGGGGAGCTGTTTTTT.

The chain couples TRBV6-5 to TRBJ1-2; 7 nucleotides match TRBD1. With V trimmed by 5 bases and J by 5 bases, 2 bases remained unmatched. The CDR3 runs 12 residues. CDR1 and CDR2 from the germline V gene are MNHEY and SVGAGI. The CDR3 coding sequence is TGTGCCAGCAGTGACAGGGTTTATGGCTACACCTTC. Translating gives CASSDRVYGYTF.

This clone was counted only a few times. V and J are TRBV7-2 and TRBJ1-2; a weak D match, TRBD1 (5 bases). The V gene lost 6 bases and the J gene lost 6 bases, with 17 bases spanning the gap. Germline V CDR1 and CDR2: SGHTA, FQGNSA. CDR3 length: 14 amino acids. CDR3 amino acids: CASRLTQGRDGYTF. The CDR3 DNA reads as TGTGCCAGCAGGCTAACTCAGGGAAGGGATGGCTACACCTTC.

Concerning this clone itself: Mismatch with germline at one junction end may stem from a read error. Other DNA sequences of this sample code for an identical CDR3. V usage is TRBV29-1 and J usage is TRBJ1-4; the D is unclear. Germline CDR1 is SQVTM and CDR2 is ANQGSEA. The CDR3 has 13 amino acids. The CDR3: CSVEEEANEKLFF. CDR3 coding DNA: TGCAGCGTTGAAGAGGAGGCTAACGAAAAACTGTTTTTT.

The rearrangement uses TRBV4-3 and TRBJ2-7; D is unclear. The CDR3 runs 14 residues. Trimming left V 3 bases short and J 4 bases short, with 13 bases between. Germline CDR1 and CDR2: LGHNA and YSLEER. The CDR3 region has the DNA TGCGCCAGCAGCCAGGGCCGATTCGATTACGAGCAGTACTTC. This encodes CASSQGRFDYEQYF.

This chain connects TRBV4-1 to TRBJ2-7, with 8 bases fitting TRBD1. Losses at the gene ends were 1 base for V and 5 bases for J; bases not matched to a gene: 4. The CDR3 consists of 14 residues. In germline, CDR1 is MGHRA, CDR2 YSYEKL. The CDR3 nucleotides are TGCGCCAGCAGCCAAGGGGACAGGAGTGACGAGCAGTACTTC. This codes for CASSQGDRSDEQYF.

This chain joins TRBV7-2 and TRBJ2-7; weak D call: TRBD1 (5 bases). The germline CDR1 and CDR2 sequences are SGHTA and FQGNSA. The CDR3 has 14 amino acids. V gave up 2 bases and J gave up 2 bases, with 10 bases separating them. This chain's CDR3 is CASSLKGIAYEQYF. In DNA form, the CDR3 reads TGTGCCAGCAGCTTAAAGGGGATTGCCTACGAGCAGTACTTC.

The genes are TRBV7-2 and TRBJ2-5; D is ambiguous. Trimming removed 0 bases at V and 2 bases at J, with 7 bases between. The CDR3 extends over 14 amino acids. Germline CDR1 is SGHTA and CDR2 is FQGNSA. This CDR3 reads CASSLAYEQETQYF. In DNA form, the CDR3 reads TGTGCCAGCAGCTTAGCATACGAGCAAGAGACCCAGTACTTC.

This clone was detected only once. The genes are TRBV7-2 and TRBJ2-7; maybe TRBD1 (5 bases). The CDR3 extends over 16 amino acids. The V end lost 2 bases, the J end lost 6 bases, and 20 bases lay between the germline ends. CDR1 and CDR2 from the germline V gene are SGHTA and FQGNSA. In DNA, the CDR3 is TGTGCCAGCAGCTTAAGTAGGGGAACACGAGCCGTCGAGCAGTACTTC. Translation: CASSLSRGTRAVEQYF.

The rearrangement uses TRBV6-6 and TRBJ2-5; D might be TRBD2 (6 bases). Looked up from germline, CDR1 is MNHNY and CDR2 is SVGAGI (reference sequence). The ends were cut back, 0 bases at V and 4 bases at J, with 15 bases in the middle. The CDR3 runs to 16 residues. The CDR3 nucleotides read TGTGCCAGCAGTTACTCGAGTCCAGCAGCGGGAGAGACCCAGTACTTC. Protein product: CASSYSSPAAGETQYF.

The CDR3 spells CASSPGLVNQPQHF. The DNA for the CDR3 is TGTGCCAGCAGCCCCGGTCTCGTGAATCAGCCCCAGCATTTT. The rearrangement joins TRBV7-2 to TRBJ1-5; D unclear. Per the germline V gene, CDR1 is SGHTA and CDR2 is FQGNSA. There are 14 residues in the CDR3. V was pared by 5 bases and J by 4 bases, with 12 bases between. Full variable domain (missing parts from reference TRBV7-2 and TRBJ1-5): GAGVSQSPSNKVTEKGKDVELRCDPISGHTALYWYRQSLGQGLEFLIYFQGNSAPDKSGLPSDRFSAERTGGSVSTLTIQRTQQEDSAVYLCASSPGLVNQPQHFGDGTRLSIL.

The chain carries TRBV29-1 and TRBJ1-3; a weak D match, TRBD1 (6 bases). This CDR3 comprises 13 residues. CDR1 SQVTM and CDR2 ANQGSEA come from the germline V gene. V was clipped by 5 bases and J by 4 bases, with 12 bases between them. The CDR3 DNA reads as TGCAGCGTTACCGGGACATTGGGAAACACCATATATTTT. Its protein is CSVTGTLGNTIYF.

The V and J genes are TRBV5-4 and TRBJ1-2, with a possible D match to TRBD1 (5 bases). Per germline, CDR1 SGHNT and CDR2 YYREEE (reference sequence). Trimming cost V 5 bases and J 4 bases, with 15 bases left between them. This CDR3 region has 14 residues. The CDR3 loop is CASRLTEDTYGYTF. The CDR3 DNA sequence: TGTGCCAGCAGACTGACAGAAGACACCTATGGCTACACCTTC.

The J gene is TRBJ1-2, the V gene TRBV7-2; D ambiguous. V lost 6 bases to trimming and J lost 7 bases, with 12 bases between them. CDR1 is SGHTA, CDR2 FQGNSA, per germline. The CDR3 runs to 12 residues. CDR3 nucleotides: TGTGCCAGCAGAAGACTACCGGGTGGCTACACCTTC. This encodes CASRRLPGGYTF.

The V gene is TRBV6-6, the J gene TRBJ2-5; D perhaps matches TRBD1 (6 bases). The ends were cut back, 3 bases at V and 1 base at J, with 9 bases in the middle. The CDR3 is made up of 14 amino acids. Looked up from germline, CDR1 is MNHNY and CDR2 is SVGAGI (reference sequence). The CDR3 DNA is TGTGCCAGCAGTTATACAGGGCCCCAAGAGACCCAGTACTTC. This translates into CASSYTGPQETQYF.

The chain is built from TRBV6-1 and TRBJ2-4; D gene unclear. This CDR3 region has 10 residues. CDR1 MNHNS and CDR2 SASEGT come from the germline V gene. Trimming removed 7 bases at V and 8 bases at J, with 6 bases between. As DNA, the CDR3 is TGTGCCAGCAACTCGGACATTCAGTACTTC. Encoded protein: CASNSDIQYF.

The chain recombines TRBV4-3 with TRBJ2-7; 13 bases match TRBD2. Germline trimming cut 3 bases from V and 3 bases from J; bases unmatched to any gene: 14. Germline CDR1 is LGHNA and CDR2 is YSLEER. The CDR3 is made up of 19 amino acids. CDR3 bases: TGCGCCAGCAGCCAGGAACCCCGGACTAGCGGGGGAGAGTTCTACGAGCAGTACTTC. Protein sequence: CASSQEPRTSGGEFYEQYF.